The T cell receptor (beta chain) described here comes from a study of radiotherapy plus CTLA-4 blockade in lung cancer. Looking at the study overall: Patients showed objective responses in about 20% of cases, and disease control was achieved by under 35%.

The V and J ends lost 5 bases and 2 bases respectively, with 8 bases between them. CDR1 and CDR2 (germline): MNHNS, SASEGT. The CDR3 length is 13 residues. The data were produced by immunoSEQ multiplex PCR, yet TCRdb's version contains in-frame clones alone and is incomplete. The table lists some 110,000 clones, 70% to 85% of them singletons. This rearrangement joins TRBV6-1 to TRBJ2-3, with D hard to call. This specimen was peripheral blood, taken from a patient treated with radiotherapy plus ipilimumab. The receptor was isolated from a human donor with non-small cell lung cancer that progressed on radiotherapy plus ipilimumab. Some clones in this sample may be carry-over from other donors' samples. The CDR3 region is CASSFVHTDTQYF. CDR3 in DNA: TGTGCCAGCAGTTTTGTCCACACAGATACGCAGTATTTT.